Below, one T cell receptor beta chain is given with its context. Its antigen is not known. UMIs accompanied the 5'RACE template switching by which TCR beta cDNA was made. After re-calling the 5' RACE reads, TCRdb lists one entry per CDR3 protein, DNA absent. This sample carries some 460,000 distinct CDR3 sequences, with roughly 1.4% going to the ten biggest clones. These data originate in a study of T cells expressing NK-cell markers. Notes on the study in general: A few donors likewise had their CD3+CD56-NKG2C+ fraction led by these clonotypes.

The germline gives CDR1 MNHEY, CDR2 SVGAGI. The CDR3 is 15 amino acids. The origin of this receptor is a woman aged 45-65 years in good health. This sequence joins TRBV6-5 and TRBJ1-1. The sample taken for sequencing was blood T cells: a sorted CD56 or NKG2C T cell subset, CD4+ or CD8+ T cells, or bulk PBMC T cells (not recorded which). This CDR3 reads CASSYTPLGGGEAFF.